A single sample is the source of the 9 T cell receptor beta chains below, sequenced in a study of blood T cell repertoires in COVID-19 (dated by TCRdb to the early 2020s). Library preparation used the immunoSEQ multiplex PCR assay. Not all clones reach the TCRdb copy of this immuneACCESS table, which keeps in-frame sequences only. Checked studies attribute under half of the gap to unresolved V genes and leave the rest unexplained. A total of about 97,000 clones appear in this sample, approximately 91% of them only once. The ten largest clones take up roughly 17% of the sample. Sequenced material: peripheral blood. The receptors were gathered from a man between 45 and 60 years old with acute or convalescent COVID-19.

The gene calls are TRBV2 and TRBJ1-4; D might be TRBD1 (6 bases). Germline V gene sequence: CDR1 SNHLY, CDR2 FYNNEI. The germline V and J ends were trimmed by 2 bases and 7 bases, with 14 bases remaining between them. The CDR3 is 15 amino acids. DNA for the CDR3: TGTGCCAGCAGTGAATTTGCAGGGGCTACTGAAAAACTGTTTTTT. The encoded protein is CASSEFAGATEKLFF.

The table lists this clone with a few counts. J is TRBJ2-7 and V is TRBV7-8, with a tentative D call TRBD1 (6 bases). Trimming took off 8 bases at V and 10 bases at J, with 24 bases between the two ends. The length of the CDR3 is 14 residues. CDR1 SGHVS and CDR2 FQNEAQ come from the germline V gene. The CDR3 region has the DNA TGTGCCAGCCGAGGGGACACGGCAACTACGAGACAGTACTTC. Protein: CASRGDTATTRQYF.

The V call is TRBV27, the J call TRBJ2-7; 8 bases fit TRBD2. The CDR3 is made up of 15 amino acids. The V segment lost 6 bases and the J segment 4 bases; nucleotides outside the gene matches: 11. Germline V lookup: CDR1 MNHEY, CDR2 SMNVEV (reference sequence). CDR3 loop: CASRRREGGLYEQYF. For the CDR3, the DNA is TGTGCCAGCAGACGACGGGAGGGGGGGCTGTACGAGCAGTACTTC.

V usage is TRBV10-1 and J usage is TRBJ1-1, with 8 bases fitting TRBD1. The CDR3 sequence is 15 residues long. Germline CDR1 reads WNHNN; CDR2 reads SYGVQD (reference sequence). Trimming at V came to 2 bases and at J to 4 bases, leaving 6 bases not matched to a gene. The chain's CDR3 is CASSEATGEATEAFF. CDR3 in DNA: TGCGCCAGCAGTGAGGCGACAGGGGAAGCCACTGAAGCTTTCTTT.

The chain has TRBV13 and TRBJ2-3; 12 bases map to TRBD2. The CDR3 spans 16 residues. Germline CDR1 PRHDT, CDR2 FYEKMQ (reference sequence). J was trimmed by 4 bases and V by 0 bases; bases with no gene match: 2. The CDR3 loop is CASSLGTSGGSDTQYF. CDR3 DNA: TGTGCCAGCAGCTTAGGGACTAGCGGGGGTTCAGATACGCAGTATTTT.

The chain links TRBV2 to TRBJ2-7; a weak D match, TRBD1 (6 bases). The germline V gene has CDR1 SNHLY and CDR2 FYNNEI. There are 12 residues in the CDR3. The V end lost 5 bases, the J end lost 2 bases, and 7 bases lay between the germline ends. CDR3 coding DNA: TGTGCCAGCAGTCAGGGGACCTACGAGCAGTACTTC. The encoded protein is CASSQGTYEQYF.

The chain is built from TRBV19 and TRBJ1-4; D uncertain. CDR3 length equals 13 residues. Trimming cost V 6 bases and J 0 bases, with 5 bases left between them. Per germline, CDR1 LNHDA and CDR2 SQIVND (reference sequence). CDR3: CASRTATNEKLFF. Written as DNA, the CDR3 is TGTGCCAGTAGGACTGCAACTAATGAAAAACTGTTTTTT.

The V call is TRBV6-6, the J call TRBJ1-1; TRBD1 agrees at 8 bases. The CDR3 extends over 15 amino acids. V was pared by 4 bases and J by 1 base, with 5 bases of the junction left unmatched. Germline V CDR1 and CDR2: MNHNY, SVGAGI (reference sequence). CDR3 DNA sequence: TGTGCCAGCAGTTTAGACAGGGGTCGGAACACTGAAGCTTTCTTT. Its translation: CASSLDRGRNTEAFF.

The chain employs TRBV30 and TRBJ2-2; D is perhaps TRBD1 (5 bases). Trimming took 2 bases from V and 3 from J, leaving 16 bases between them. The germline gives CDR1 GTSNPN, CDR2 SVGIG (reference sequence). CDR3 length: 16 residues. CDR3: CAWSRRRVVHTGELFF. The CDR3 bases are TGTGCCTGGAGTCGGCGCAGGGTCGTACACACCGGGGAGCTGTTTTTT.